Listed below are T cell receptor beta chains from one sample, sequenced in a study of blood T cells in healthy people across ages. Using its own MiXCR run on the 5' RACE reads, TCRdb lists one record per CDR3 protein. Of over 450,000 distinct CDR3 sequences listed, 24% are singletons. A further study also used this sample, focusing on T cells of mothers and their children.

Material for sequencing was blood. The receptors stem from a boy aged 5-17 years in good health. Each CDR3 is given with its conserved first and last residue. A D gene is named only where the DNA matches it firmly. Clone size appears in some rows only: once, few, many, or a class for an expanded clone.

V	size	length	J	D	CDR3	DNA
TRBV6-2/TRBV6-3	few	15	TRBJ1-5	TRBD1	CASRIQGTSNQPQHF	TGTGCCAGCAGAATACAGGGGACTAGCAATCAGCCCCAGCATTTT
TRBV5-1	many	14	TRBJ2-5	NA	CASSLGGFQETQYF	TGCGCCAGCAGCTTGGGGGGTTTCCAAGAGACCCAGTACTTC
TRBV10-3	NA	14	TRBJ2-7	NA	CAISDDRTPYEQYF	TGTGCCATCAGTGACGACAGGACCCCCTACGAGCAGTACTTC
TRBV12-3/TRBV12-4	few	13	TRBJ1-5	NA	CASRWKVGQPQHF	TGTGCCAGCAGATGGAAGGTTGGTCAGCCCCAGCATTTT
TRBV20-1	NA	16	TRBJ2-1	NA	CSARGNRQGLANEQFF	TGCAGTGCTAGAGGGAACAGGCAGGGTCTCGCCAATGAGCAGTTCTTC
TRBV11-2	few	15	TRBJ2-5	NA	CASSPIRGYQETQYF	TGTGCCAGCAGCCCTATCCGGGGGTACCAAGAGACCCAGTACTTC
TRBV3-1	NA	14	TRBJ2-1	NA	CASSPRGRYNEQFF	TGTGCCAGCAGCCCGAGGGGACGGTACAATGAGCAGTTCTTC
TRBV5-4	NA	16	TRBJ1-2	NA	CASSLVGEGPNYGYTF	TGTGCCAGCAGCTTGGTGGGTGAGGGGCCAAACTATGGCTACACCTTC
TRBV15	few	15	TRBJ1-6	TRBD1	CATSRDSTGGSPLHF	TGTGCCACCAGCAGAGATTCGACAGGGGGTTCACCCCTCCACTTT
TRBV27	NA	14	TRBJ2-1	TRBD2	CASSFSRGGDEQFF	TGTGCCAGCAGTTTCAGCCGGGGGGGCGATGAGCAGTTCTTC
TRBV2	NA	15	TRBJ1-4	NA	CASSDPRSSNEKLFF	TGTGCCAGCAGTGATCCACGAAGTTCTAATGAAAAACTGTTTTTT
TRBV6-5	NA	16	TRBJ2-2	TRBD1	CASSYLGQGNTGELFF	TGTGCCAGCAGTTACCTGGGACAGGGTAACACCGGGGAGCTGTTTTTT
TRBV7-8	NA	14	TRBJ2-5	NA	CASSLGTWGETQYF	TGTGCCAGCAGCTTAGGGACATGGGGGGAGACCCAGTACTTC
TRBV4-3	many	15	TRBJ2-7	TRBD2	CASSPNGLVSSEQYF	TGCGCCAGCAGCCCGAATGGACTAGTTTCTTCCGAGCAGTACTTC
TRBV25-1	NA	14	TRBJ2-1	NA	CASTEGSPGNEQFF	TGTGCCAGCACCGAGGGCTCGCCGGGCAATGAGCAGTTCTTC
TRBV18	NA	14	TRBJ2-3	NA	CASSVTSPTDTQYF	TGTGCCAGCTCCGTTACTAGCCCAACAGATACGCAGTATTTT
TRBV6-4	many	15	TRBJ2-3	TRBD2	CASSDSGGGVDTQYF	TGTGCCAGCAGTGACTCTGGCGGGGGGGTGGATACGCAGTATTTT
TRBV28	NA	14	TRBJ1-5	NA	CASTIGYSNQPQHF	TGTGCCAGCACCATAGGATATAGCAATCAGCCCCAGCATTTT
TRBV7-8	NA	15	TRBJ2-7	NA	CASSLLPQSRYEQYF	TGTGCCAGCAGCTTATTGCCACAGTCTCGCTACGAGCAGTACTTC
TRBV7-3	few	15	TRBJ2-1	TRBD2	CASSFGTRSYNEQFF	TGTGCCAGCAGCTTCGGGACTAGGAGTTACAATGAGCAGTTCTTC
TRBV6-1	NA	13	TRBJ1-4	NA	CASSANGGEKLFF	TGTGCCAGCAGTGCTAACGGCGGTGAAAAACTGTTTTTT
TRBV10-3	few	15	TRBJ1-5	NA	CAISEFLGENQPQHF	TGTGCCATCAGTGAGTTTCTGGGGGAAAATCAGCCCCAGCATTTT
TRBV6-5	NA	14	TRBJ2-7	TRBD1	CASRETGSSYEQYF	TGTGCCAGCAGGGAGACAGGGAGTTCCTACGAGCAGTACTTC
TRBV6-2/TRBV6-3	few	15	TRBJ2-5	NA	CAGRTHRDWEETQYF	TGTGCCGGCAGAACCCATCGAGACTGGGAAGAGACCCAGTACTTC
TRBV7-9	NA	16	TRBJ1-2	NA	CASSLALSGGPYGYTF	TGTGCCAGCAGCTTAGCGTTGTCAGGAGGACCCTATGGCTACACCTTC
TRBV5-6	NA	15	TRBJ2-2	TRBD2	CASSFGGVSAGELFF	TGTGCCAGCAGCTTCGGGGGGGTGTCCGCCGGGGAGCTGTTTTTT
TRBV4-2	NA	19	TRBJ2-6	TRBD2	CASSQDGPAGTSGANVLTF	TGTGCCAGCAGCCAAGATGGCCCAGCGGGGACCTCTGGGGCCAACGTCCTGACTTTC
TRBV18	NA	16	TRBJ2-3	TRBD2	CASSPTSGGATDTQYF	TGTGCCAGCTCACCTACTAGCGGGGGGGCCACAGATACGCAGTATTTT
TRBV3-1	NA	19	TRBJ2-4	TRBD2	CASSQAQRGGISVKNIQYF	TGTGCCAGCAGCCAAGCCCAGCGGGGGGGCATTTCAGTCAAAAACATTCAGTACTTC
TRBV5-1	NA	14	TRBJ1-2	NA	CASSLREANYGYTF	TGCGCCAGCAGCTTGAGAGAGGCTAACTATGGCTACACCTTC
TRBV28	NA	15	TRBJ2-3	TRBD1	CASSPHRGRTDTQYF	TGTGCCAGCAGTCCCCACAGGGGGCGGACAGATACGCAGTATTTT
TRBV4-3	few	16	TRBJ2-7	NA	CASSQDRRRDLHEQYF	TGCGCCAGCAGCCAAGATAGGAGGAGGGATCTCCACGAGCAGTACTTC
TRBV28	few	15	TRBJ1-2	NA	CASRDRGSPNYGYTF	TGTGCCAGCAGGGACCGGGGATCCCCTAACTATGGCTACACCTTC
TRBV20-1	NA	14	TRBJ1-5	NA	CSAREGAVNQPQHF	TGCAGTGCTAGAGAGGGGGCGGTCAATCAGCCCCAGCATTTT
TRBV6-5	NA	14	TRBJ1-6	NA	CASRYRVVNSPLHF	TGTGCCAGCAGATACAGGGTTGTTAATTCACCCCTCCACTTT
TRBV29-1	many	13	TRBJ2-5	NA	CSVDGQTQETQYF	TGCAGCGTTGATGGACAGACACAAGAGACCCAGTACTTC
TRBV29-1	NA	12	TRBJ2-7	TRBD1	CSVTGVSYEQYF	TGCAGCGTGACAGGGGTATCCTACGAGCAGTACTTC
TRBV7-3	NA	19	TRBJ2-3	NA	CASSLSARGKASVTDTQYF	TGTGCCAGCAGCTTATCCGCTCGTGGGAAGGCGAGCGTCACAGATACGCAGTATTTT
TRBV6-1	NA	12	TRBJ2-4	NA	CASTGKEGAQYF	TGTGCCAGCACCGGCAAAGAGGGCGCTCAGTACTTC
TRBV20-1	NA	18	TRBJ2-3	NA	CSARDKVQVHDSTDTQYF	TGCAGTGCTAGAGACAAAGTGCAGGTCCACGACTCCACAGATACGCAGTATTTT
TRBV3-1	NA	14	TRBJ1-2	NA	CASSQEAGYYGYTF	TGTGCCAGCAGCCAAGAGGCAGGGTACTATGGCTACACCTTC
TRBV29-1	many	13	TRBJ1-1	TRBD1	CSGDRGLGTEAFF	TGCAGCGGGGACAGGGGGCTGGGCACTGAAGCTTTCTTT
TRBV29-1	few	12	TRBJ2-3	NA	CSVELYGDTQYF	TGCAGCGTTGAATTATACGGGGATACGCAGTATTTT
TRBV7-9	few	16	TRBJ2-5	TRBD1	CASSLTGGAYKETQYF	TGTGCCAGCAGCTTGACAGGGGGCGCCTATAAAGAGACCCAGTACTTC
TRBV4-3	NA	16	TRBJ1-1	TRBD1	CASSQGLGQQNTEAFF	TGCGCCAGCAGCCAAGGACTGGGACAGCAGAACACTGAAGCTTTCTTT
TRBV25-1	NA	12	TRBJ1-2	NA	CASREDSYGYTF	TGTGCCAGCAGGGAAGACAGCTATGGCTACACCTTC
TRBV6-2/TRBV6-3	few	14	TRBJ2-7	NA	CASSYSGQIYEQYF	TGTGCCAGCAGTTACTCAGGACAGATCTACGAGCAGTACTTC
TRBV7-6	few	11	TRBJ2-5	NA	CASSLGPLKFF	TGTGCCAGCAGCTTAGGGCCGTTGAAGTTCTTC
TRBV30	few	12	TRBJ2-5	NA	CAWSVRGETQYF	TGTGCCTGGAGTGTACGAGGGGAGACCCAGTACTTC
TRBV29-1	NA	12	TRBJ2-7	NA	CSVVATAYEQYF	TGCAGCGTTGTTGCCACGGCTTACGAGCAGTACTTC
TRBV7-2	few	17	TRBJ2-1	TRBD2	CASSPRPAGESYNEQFF	TGTGCCAGCAGCCCTAGACCCGCGGGAGAATCCTACAATGAGCAGTTCTTC
TRBV20-1	many	14	TRBJ2-5	NA	CSARSGTSQETQYF	TGCAGTGCTAGATCCGGGACTTCACAAGAGACCCAGTACTTC
TRBV6-5	few	18	TRBJ2-1	TRBD2	CASSYPTSGERPYNEQFF	TGTGCCAGCAGTTACCCTACTAGCGGTGAACGTCCCTACAATGAGCAGTTCTTC
TRBV7-8	NA	15	TRBJ1-4	NA	CASSLEEAFNEKLFF	TGTGCCAGCAGCTTAGAGGAGGCGTTTAATGAAAAACTGTTTTTT
TRBV5-1	NA	14	TRBJ2-1	NA	CASSFAKAPNEQFF	TGCGCCAGCAGCTTCGCAAAAGCTCCCAATGAGCAGTTCTTC
TRBV27	few	15	TRBJ1-4	TRBD1	CASRAPQGTNEKLFF	TGTGCCAGCAGGGCCCCACAGGGGACTAATGAAAAACTGTTTTTT